These 23 T cell receptor beta chains originate from one sample sequenced in a study of neurological immune-mediated disorders. One entry per CDR3 protein, called by TCRdb with MiXCR from the 5' RACE reads. Of about 79,000 distinct CDR3 sequences listed, 12% to 15% are singletons. The sample taken for sequencing was PBMCs. The receptors come from a woman aged 45-65 years in good health.

This clonotype has a count of ten or more. The chain uses TRBV5-1 and TRBJ1-1; perhaps TRBD1 as D (5 bases). Trimming shortened V by 3 bases and J by 2 bases, and 11 bases separated the two germline ends. Germline V lookup: CDR1 SGHRS, CDR2 YFSETQ. CDR3 length equals 14 residues. The CDR3 protein is CASSYGTDNTEAFF. CDR3 nucleotides: TGCGCCAGCAGCTACGGGACGGATAACACTGAAGCTTTCTTT.

This clonotype was counted at least ten times. The chain links TRBV5-1 to TRBJ1-1; tentative D call: TRBD1 (6 bases). V was cut by 4 bases and J by 5 bases, with 15 bases left in between. The CDR3 is 14 amino acids. CDR1 and CDR2 from the germline V gene are SGHRS and YFSETQ. The CDR3 is CASSLAPGVTEAFF. DNA of the CDR3: TGCGCCAGCAGCCTGGCTCCAGGGGTTACTGAAGCTTTCTTT.

The chain is built from TRBV5-1 and TRBJ2-5; 9 positions agree with TRBD1. CDR3 length: 15 residues. The germline V gene encodes CDR1 SGHRS and CDR2 YFSETQ. The J segment lost 5 bases and the V segment lost 2 bases, leaving 7 bases of the junction unmatched. CDR3 protein: CASSFTGGARETQYF. The DNA for the CDR3 is TGCGCCAGCAGCTTTACAGGGGGCGCGCGGGAGACCCAGTACTTC.

The chain couples TRBV19 to TRBJ2-3; possibly TRBD2 for D (5 bases). Trimming stripped 5 bases from V and 1 base from J, with 16 bases between. Per germline, CDR1 LNHDA and CDR2 SQIVND (reference sequence). The CDR3 is made up of 16 amino acids. CDR3 sequence: CASSSRAAPGTDTQYF. The CDR3 DNA reads TGTGCCAGTAGTTCGAGAGCGGCGCCAGGCACAGATACGCAGTATTTT.

J is TRBJ2-1 and V is TRBV7-9; TRBD1 agrees at 9 bases. Trimming at V came to 7 bases and at J to 10 bases, leaving 11 bases not matched to a gene. CDR3 length: 14 residues. CDR1 and CDR2 from the germline V gene are SEHNR and FQNEAQ (reference sequence). Here the CDR3 reads CASNPGQGLGEQFF. The CDR3 DNA is TGTGCCAGCAACCCGGGACAGGGACTTGGGGAGCAGTTCTTC.

A few counts support this clonotype. The chain employs TRBV6-5 and TRBJ2-2; tentative D call: TRBD1 (5 bases). The ends were cut back, 3 bases at V and 4 bases at J, with 12 bases in the middle. The CDR3 contains 15 residues. Per germline, CDR1 MNHEY and CDR2 SVGAGI. CDR3 sequence: CASSYVRVGTGELFF. The CDR3 DNA sequence: TGTGCCAGCAGTTATGTCAGGGTTGGCACCGGGGAGCTGTTTTTT.

There are many counts of this clonotype. This chain uses TRBV12-3 or TRBV12-4 with TRBJ2-3; D is ambiguous. CDR3 length: 15 residues. The V end was cut by 5 bases, the J end by 0 bases, with 12 bases between. CDR3 in amino acids: CASSPAMASTDTQYF. The DNA of the CDR3 is TGTGCCAGCAGTCCAGCGATGGCCAGCACAGATACGCAGTATTTT.

In this sample, this clonotype turned up many times. The chain joins TRBV5-1 to TRBJ2-5; 7 bases match TRBD1. This CDR3 spans 16 amino acids. Germline V CDR1 and CDR2: SGHRS, YFSETQ. V was pared by 3 bases and J by 1 base, with 9 bases of the junction left unmatched. CDR3 loop: CASSSLPGQLQETQYF. The CDR3 bases are TGCGCCAGCAGCTCCCTTCCGGGACAGCTCCAAGAGACCCAGTACTTC.

This clonotype has at least ten counts. The J gene is TRBJ2-2, the V gene TRBV5-1; D might be TRBD1 or TRBD2, each matching 5 bases. Germline V lookup: CDR1 SGHRS, CDR2 YFSETQ. The V end was cut by 4 bases, the J end by 5 bases, with 15 bases between. The CDR3 is 15 residues long. The CDR3 DNA is TGCGCCAGCAGCCCCCCGGGACGTACAACCGGGGAGCTGTTTTTT. It translates to CASSPPGRTTGELFF.

The table lists this clonotype with many counts. For the CDR3, the DNA is TGTGCCAGCAGTGATCCGGGACTGCAGATCCAAGAGACCCAGTACTTC. Its protein is CASSDPGLQIQETQYF. The chain joins TRBV25-1 to TRBJ2-5; D is perhaps TRBD2 (6 bases). Germline lookup yields CDR1 MGHDK and CDR2 SYGVNS. The CDR3 runs to 16 residues. Trimming pared 3 bases from V and 1 base from J, leaving 15 bases between.

This chain uses TRBV6-2 or TRBV6-3 with TRBJ2-7; TRBD2 aligns across 12 bases. This CDR3 contains 16 residues. Germline CDR1 reads MNHEY; CDR2 reads SVGEGT. Losses at the gene ends were 5 bases for V and 0 bases for J; bases not matched to a gene: 5. The CDR3 sequence: CASSPRTSGVSYEQYF. Written as DNA, the CDR3 is TGTGCCAGCAGTCCCAGGACTAGCGGGGTCTCCTACGAGCAGTACTTC.

This clonotype was observed at least ten times. The chain employs TRBV6-5 and TRBJ1-2, with no clear D. CDR1 is MNHEY, CDR2 SVGAGI, per germline. The CDR3 loop spans 11 amino acids. V dropped 8 bases and J dropped 8 bases, with 12 bases sitting between them. CDR3 sequence: CASRGRRGYTF. The CDR3 region has the DNA TGTGCCAGCCGAGGACGGCGGGGCTACACCTTC.

This clonotype has at least ten counts. J is TRBJ2-1 and V is TRBV7-9; D might be TRBD1 (6 bases). Trimming stripped 4 bases from V and 4 bases from J, with 8 bases between. CDR1 and CDR2 (germline): SEHNR, FQNEAQ (reference sequence). CDR3 size: 13 residues. The chain's CDR3 is CASSSGQYNEQFF. In DNA, the CDR3 is TGTGCCAGCAGCTCAGGACAGTACAATGAGCAGTTCTTC.

CDR3 sequence: CSVVLGSSTGELFF. For the CDR3, the DNA is TGCAGCGTTGTCTTGGGCAGTTCCACCGGGGAGCTGTTTTTT. The V gene is TRBV29-1, the J gene TRBJ2-2; D gene unclear. V was clipped by 4 bases and J by 4 bases, with 13 bases between them. CDR1 is SQVTM and CDR2 is ANQGSEA in the germline V gene. The CDR3 runs 14 residues.

This clonotype was counted many times. J is TRBJ1-4 and V is TRBV7-9; the D gene is possibly TRBD1 (5 bases). V lost 5 bases to trimming and J lost 8 bases, with 18 bases between them. This CDR3 has 15 residues. Germline V gives CDR1 SEHNR, CDR2 FQNEAQ (reference sequence). CDR3 region: CASSPPGRQLEKLFF. CDR3 nucleotide sequence: TGTGCCAGCAGCCCCCCGGGACGTCAGCTAGAAAAACTGTTTTTT.

This clonotype was observed many times. CDR3: CASSPAGGGAGLWYF. In nucleotides, the CDR3 is TGCGCCAGCAGCCCCGCCGGAGGGGGCGCCGGCTTGTGGTACTTC. J is TRBJ2-7 and V is TRBV5-1, with a tentative D call TRBD1 (7 bases). The CDR3 consists of 15 residues. V was pared by 4 bases and J by 12 bases, with 26 bases between. Germline assignment: CDR1 SGHRS and CDR2 YFSETQ.

There are many counts of this clonotype. The chain uses TRBV5-1 and TRBJ1-5, with TRBD1 as a possible D gene (6 bases). The CDR3 is 14 residues long. Germline-derived CDR1 and CDR2 are SGHRS and YFSETQ. V was pared by 4 bases and J by 7 bases, with 15 bases between. The chain's CDR3 is CASSPEGGRQPQHF. The CDR3 coding sequence is TGCGCCAGCAGCCCCGAAGGGGGGCGACAGCCCCAGCATTTT.

The sample holds many counts of this clonotype. The chain has TRBV7-2 and TRBJ1-2; D not resolved. The length of the CDR3 is 15 residues. Germline CDR1 SGHTA, CDR2 FQGNSA. Trimming removed 1 base at V and 3 bases at J, with 12 bases between. The CDR3 sequence: CASSLVGTADYGYTF. The CDR3 nucleotides are TGTGCCAGCAGCTTAGTGGGAACAGCTGACTATGGCTACACCTTC.

Many counts were recorded for this clonotype. V usage is TRBV29-1 and J usage is TRBJ1-1; D is unclear. The V end was cut by 5 bases, the J end by 0 bases, with 10 bases between. The CDR3 runs to 13 residues. In germline, CDR1 is SQVTM, CDR2 ANQGSEA. The DNA for the CDR3 is TGCAGCGTTCATCGAAGGTTGAACACTGAAGCTTTCTTT. As protein: CSVHRRLNTEAFF.

This clonotype was recorded many times. This sequence joins TRBV6-4 and TRBJ2-1, with 8 bases fitting TRBD2. With 5 bases clipped from V and 7 bases from J, the junction kept 10 bases outside the gene matches. CDR1 and CDR2 from the germline V gene are MRHNA and SNTAGT. The CDR3 runs to 15 residues. In DNA form, the CDR3 reads TGTGCCAGCAGTACTAGCGGTGGGGATTTGAATGAGCAGTTCTTC. This gives the protein CASSTSGGDLNEQFF.

This clonotype was recorded at least ten times. CDR3 loop: CASGLGQATNEKLFF. The CDR3 bases are TGTGCCAGCGGCCTAGGACAGGCAACTAATGAAAAACTGTTTTTT. J is TRBJ1-4 and V is TRBV28, with 7 bases matching TRBD1. Germline-derived CDR1 and CDR2 are MDHEN and SYDVKM. The CDR3 has 15 residues. V shed 8 bases and J 0 bases; nucleotides not matched to a gene: 6.

At least ten counts were recorded for this clonotype. The V call is TRBV24-1, the J call TRBJ2-3, with TRBD2 matching over 12 bases. V lost 3 bases, J lost 14 bases, and 11 bases stayed unmatched. The germline V gene has CDR1 KGHDR and CDR2 SFDVKD. The CDR3 length is 15 residues. CDR3 nucleotides: TGTGCCACCAGTGATCCCCAGACTAGCGGGGGCCACTCGTATTTT. Translation gives CATSDPQTSGGHSYF.

This clonotype was counted ten times or more. V gene TRBV28 combines with J gene TRBJ2-1; D call uncertain. The V end lost 1 base, the J end lost 7 bases, and 5 bases lay between the germline ends. The germline V gene encodes CDR1 MDHEN and CDR2 SYDVKM. This CDR3 is 12 amino acids long. CDR3 DNA sequence: TGTGCCAGCAGTTTATCAGTAAATGAGCAGTTCTTC. It encodes CASSLSVNEQFF. The entire variable domain, with the rest obtained from reference TRBV28 and TRBJ2-1, is as follows: DVKVTQSSRYLVKRTGEKVFLECVQDMDHENMFWYRQDPGLGLRLIYFSYDVKMKEKGDIPEGYSVSREKKERFSLILESASTNQTSMYLCASSLSVNEQFFGPGTRLTVL.